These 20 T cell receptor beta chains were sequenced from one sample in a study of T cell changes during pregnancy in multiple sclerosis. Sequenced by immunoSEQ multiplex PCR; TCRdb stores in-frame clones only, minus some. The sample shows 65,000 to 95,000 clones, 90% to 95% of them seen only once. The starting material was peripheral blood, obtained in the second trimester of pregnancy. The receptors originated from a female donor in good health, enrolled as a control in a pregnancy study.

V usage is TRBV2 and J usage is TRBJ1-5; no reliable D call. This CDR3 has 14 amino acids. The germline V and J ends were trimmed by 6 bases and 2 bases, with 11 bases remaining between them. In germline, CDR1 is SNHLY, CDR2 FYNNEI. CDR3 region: CASRRSTGNQPQHF. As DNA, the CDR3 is TGTGCCAGCAGGCGTTCCACGGGCAATCAGCCCCAGCATTTT.

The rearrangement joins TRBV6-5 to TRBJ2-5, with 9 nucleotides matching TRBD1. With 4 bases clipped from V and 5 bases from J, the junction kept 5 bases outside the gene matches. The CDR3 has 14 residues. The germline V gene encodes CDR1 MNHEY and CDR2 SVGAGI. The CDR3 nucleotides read TGTGCCAGCAGTTCTCCAGGACAGGGGGAGACCCAGTACTTC. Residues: CASSSPGQGETQYF.

Written as DNA, the CDR3 is TGCAGCGTCTCCACAGCCACAGATACGCAGTATTTT. It codes for CSVSTATDTQYF. This sequence joins TRBV29-1 and TRBJ2-3; D is ambiguous. This CDR3 has 12 residues. Trimming cost V 6 bases and J 2 bases, with 9 bases left between them. Per the germline V gene, CDR1 is SQVTM and CDR2 is ANQGSEA.

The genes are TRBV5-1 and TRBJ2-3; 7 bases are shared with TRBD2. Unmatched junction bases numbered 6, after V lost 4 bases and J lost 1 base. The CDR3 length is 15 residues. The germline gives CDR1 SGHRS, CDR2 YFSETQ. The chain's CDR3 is CASSPQGGGTDTQYF. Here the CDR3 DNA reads TGCGCCAGCAGCCCCCAGGGAGGGGGCACAGATACGCAGTATTTT.

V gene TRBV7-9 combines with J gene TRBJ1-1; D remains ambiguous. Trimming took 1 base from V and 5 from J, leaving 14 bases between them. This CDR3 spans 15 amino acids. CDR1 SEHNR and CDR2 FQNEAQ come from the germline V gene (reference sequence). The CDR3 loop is CASSLVGSPKTEAFF. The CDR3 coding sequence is TGTGCCAGCAGCTTAGTGGGCAGCCCGAAGACTGAAGCTTTCTTT.

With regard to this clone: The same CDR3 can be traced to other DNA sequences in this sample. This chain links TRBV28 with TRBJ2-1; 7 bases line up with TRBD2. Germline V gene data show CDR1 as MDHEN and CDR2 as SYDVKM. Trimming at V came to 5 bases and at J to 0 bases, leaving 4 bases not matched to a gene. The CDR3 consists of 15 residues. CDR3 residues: CASSLGGSSYNEQFF. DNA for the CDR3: TGTGCCAGCAGTCTCGGCGGGAGCTCCTACAATGAGCAGTTCTTC.

The CDR3 DNA is TGTGCCAGCAGCTACAGGGGGAAGGGTCAGCCCCAGCATTTT. Translated, it gives CASSYRGKGQPQHF. The rearrangement joins TRBV27 to TRBJ1-5, with 8 bases lining up with TRBD1. Germline assignment: CDR1 MNHEY and CDR2 SMNVEV (reference sequence). The CDR3 is 14 residues long. V dropped 6 bases and J dropped 6; count of bases not matched to a gene: 7.

This CDR3 is CASKHLSGNTIYF. CDR3 sequence (DNA): TGTGCCAGTAAACATCTCTCTGGAAACACCATATATTTT. This chain connects TRBV6-6 to TRBJ1-3; unclear D gene. V lost 9 bases and J 0 bases, leaving 9 bases between the germline ends. CDR3 length equals 13 residues. Germline V CDR1 and CDR2: MNHNY, SVGAGI (reference sequence).

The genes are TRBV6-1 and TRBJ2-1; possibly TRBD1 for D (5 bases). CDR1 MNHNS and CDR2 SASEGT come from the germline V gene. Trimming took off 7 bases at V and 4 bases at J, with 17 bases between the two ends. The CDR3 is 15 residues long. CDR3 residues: CASTFAPAGYNEQFF. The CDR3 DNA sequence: TGTGCCAGCACTTTTGCACCGGCAGGGTACAATGAGCAGTTCTTC.

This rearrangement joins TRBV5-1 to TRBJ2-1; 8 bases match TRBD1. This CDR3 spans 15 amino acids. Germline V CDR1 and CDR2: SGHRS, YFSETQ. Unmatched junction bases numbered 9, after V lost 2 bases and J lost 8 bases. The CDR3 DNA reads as TGCGCCAGCAGCTTCTCCCGGACAGGGCGCGATGAGCAGTTCTTC. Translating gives CASSFSRTGRDEQFF.

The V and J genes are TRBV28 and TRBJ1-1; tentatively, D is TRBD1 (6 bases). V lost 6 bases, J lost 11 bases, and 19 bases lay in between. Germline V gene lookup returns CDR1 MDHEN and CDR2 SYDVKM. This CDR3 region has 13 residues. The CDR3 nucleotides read TGTGCCAGCAGAGCAGGGGATTTAGGTCTGGCTTTCTTT. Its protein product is CASRAGDLGLAFF.

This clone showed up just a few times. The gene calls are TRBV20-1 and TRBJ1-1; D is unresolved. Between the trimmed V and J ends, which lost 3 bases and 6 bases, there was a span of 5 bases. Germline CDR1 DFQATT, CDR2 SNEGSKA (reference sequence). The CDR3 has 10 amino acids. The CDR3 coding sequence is TGCAGTGCTAGTATCGCTGAAGCTTTCTTT. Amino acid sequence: CSASIAEAFF.

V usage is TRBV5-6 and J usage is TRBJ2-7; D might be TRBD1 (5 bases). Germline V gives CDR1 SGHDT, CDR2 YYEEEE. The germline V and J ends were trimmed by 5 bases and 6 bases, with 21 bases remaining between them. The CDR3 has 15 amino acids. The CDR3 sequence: CASRPGHQGSSEQYF. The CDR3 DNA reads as TGTGCCAGCAGACCTGGACACCAAGGCTCTAGCGAGCAGTACTTC. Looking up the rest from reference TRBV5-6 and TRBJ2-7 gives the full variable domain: DAGVTQSPTHLIKTRGQQVTLRCSPKSGHDTVSWYQQALGQGPQFIFQYYEEEERQRGNFPDRFSGHQFPNYSSELNVNALLLGDSALYLCASRPGHQGSSEQYFGPGTRLTVT.

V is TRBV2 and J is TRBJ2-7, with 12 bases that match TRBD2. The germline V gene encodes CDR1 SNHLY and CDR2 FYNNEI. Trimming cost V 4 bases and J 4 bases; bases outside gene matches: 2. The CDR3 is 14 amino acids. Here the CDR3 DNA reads TGTGCCAGCAGTGGACTAGCGGGAGTGTACGAGCAGTACTTC. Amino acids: CASSGLAGVYEQYF.

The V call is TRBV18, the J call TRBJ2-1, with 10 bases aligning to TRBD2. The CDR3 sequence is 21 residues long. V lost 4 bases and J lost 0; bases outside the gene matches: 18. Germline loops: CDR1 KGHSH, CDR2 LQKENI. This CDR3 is CASSLYQLAGRYSSSYNEQFF. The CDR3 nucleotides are TGTGCCAGCTCACTATACCAACTAGCGGGACGATACTCGAGCTCCTACAATGAGCAGTTCTTC.

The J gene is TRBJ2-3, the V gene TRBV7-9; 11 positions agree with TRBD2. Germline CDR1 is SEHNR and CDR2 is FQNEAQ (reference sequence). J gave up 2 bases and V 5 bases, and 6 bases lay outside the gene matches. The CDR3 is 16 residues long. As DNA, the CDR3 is TGTGCCAGCAGCGCCCTGGGACTAGCGGACACAGATACGCAGTATTTT. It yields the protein CASSALGLADTDTQYF.

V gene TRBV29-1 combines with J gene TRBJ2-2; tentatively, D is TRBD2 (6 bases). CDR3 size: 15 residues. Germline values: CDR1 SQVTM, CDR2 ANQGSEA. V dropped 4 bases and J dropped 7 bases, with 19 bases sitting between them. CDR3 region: CSVGNSGLVGGELFF. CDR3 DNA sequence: TGCAGCGTTGGCAATAGCGGCCTGGTGGGCGGGGAGCTGTTTTTT.

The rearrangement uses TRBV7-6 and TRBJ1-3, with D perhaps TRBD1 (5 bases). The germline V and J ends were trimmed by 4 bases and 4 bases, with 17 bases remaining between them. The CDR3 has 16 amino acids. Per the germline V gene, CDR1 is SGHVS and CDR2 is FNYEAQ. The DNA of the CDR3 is TGTGCCAGCAGCTCGTCCTTCGGGGGGAACGGAAACACCATATATTTT. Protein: CASSSSFGGNGNTIYF.

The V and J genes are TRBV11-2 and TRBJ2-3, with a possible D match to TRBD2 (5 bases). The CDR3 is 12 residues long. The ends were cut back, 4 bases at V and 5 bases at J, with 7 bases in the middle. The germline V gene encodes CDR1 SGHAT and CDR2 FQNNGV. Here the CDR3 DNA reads TGTGCCAGCAGCTCCAGCGGAGATACGCAGTATTTT. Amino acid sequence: CASSSSGDTQYF.

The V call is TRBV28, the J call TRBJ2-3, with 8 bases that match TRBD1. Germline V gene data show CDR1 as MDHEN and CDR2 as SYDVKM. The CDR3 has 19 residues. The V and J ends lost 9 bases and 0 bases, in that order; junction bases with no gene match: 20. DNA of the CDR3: TGTGCCAGTCCCCCCCGAGGACAGGGAAGGGGCCGTAGCACAGATACGCAGTATTTT. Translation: CASPPRGQGRGRSTDTQYF.